This T cell receptor (beta chain) came from a study of blood T cell repertoires in COVID-19. Per the study methods: The assay estimated nucleated cells by amplifying reference gene primers. TCRdb keeps only in-frame clones here, not all; method: immunoSEQ multiplex PCR. The V and J calls and clone size were taken over from that table, and D and trimming were inferred from the DNA. The sample includes 200,000 to 250,000 clones, just over 85% of them seen just once. In germline, CDR1 is SQVTM, CDR2 ANQGSEA. This CDR3 spans 16 amino acids. J gave up 4 bases and V 1 base, and 9 bases lay outside the gene matches.

Source material: peripheral blood. The receptor's source is an older man with acute or convalescent COVID-19. This rearrangement joins TRBV29-1 to TRBJ1-4; 7 positions agree with TRBD1. In nucleotides, the CDR3 is TGCAGCGTTGAAGGGCCTTCCTCAGGGGGTAATGAAAAACTGTTTTTT. It encodes CSVEGPSSGGNEKLFF.